Presented here are 22 T cell receptor beta chains from one specimen sequenced in a study of T cells in Graves' hyperthyroidism and ophthalmopathy. Researchers took RNA transcripts and amplified the TCR beta CDR3 regions from them. An initial round of RT-PCR targeting the TCR CDR3 relied on the HTBI primer set. One entry per CDR3 protein results from TCRdb running MiXCR on the multiplex PCR reads. The sample shows some 600,000 distinct CDR3 sequences, under 60% of them seen only once. Sequences were obtained from peripheral blood or thyroid tissue (not recorded which). These receptors all stem from a woman between 18 and 29 years old with Graves' hyperthyroidism.

This clonotype appeared once. The chain employs TRBV25-1 and TRBJ1-5, with D unclear. This CDR3 comprises 14 residues. From germline, CDR1 is MGHDK and CDR2 SYGVNS. The V gene lost 6 bases and the J gene lost 9 bases, with 18 bases spanning the gap. The DNA for the CDR3 is TGTGCCAGCAGCCAAGAAGCCATGGGTAGGCCCCAGCATTTT. It yields the protein CASSQEAMGRPQHF.

The CDR3 coding sequence is TGTGCCAGCAGTGAAGCGGGAGGGGTCGGGGAGCTGTTTTTT. Its translation: CASSEAGGVGELFF. V gene TRBV25-1 combines with J gene TRBJ2-2, with 9 bases fitting TRBD2. J gave up 7 bases and V 2 bases, and 2 bases lay outside the gene matches. Germline V gene sequence: CDR1 MGHDK, CDR2 SYGVNS. The CDR3 extends over 14 amino acids.

This clonotype was found many times. V is TRBV2 and J is TRBJ1-5, with D hard to call. V lost 2 bases and J lost 4, with 9 bases in between. Germline values: CDR1 SNHLY, CDR2 FYNNEI. The CDR3 runs to 14 residues. The CDR3 DNA is TGTGCCAGCAGTGAATCCTTAGGGAATCAGCCCCAGCATTTT. This translates into CASSESLGNQPQHF.

This chain uses TRBV7-2 with TRBJ2-2, with a weak D call TRBD1 (5 bases). CDR1 and CDR2 (germline): SGHTA, FQGNSA. CDR3 size: 14 residues. With 5 bases removed from V and 3 bases from J, the gap between germline ends came to 10 bases. In nucleotides, the CDR3 is TGTGCCAGCAGCCGAGACAGTCACACCGGGGAGCTGTTTTTT. Its protein is CASSRDSHTGELFF. Full variable domain (remainder filled in from reference TRBV7-2 and TRBJ2-2): GAGVSQSPSNKVTEKGKDVELRCDPISGHTALYWYRQSLGQGLEFLIYFQGNSAPDKSGLPSDRFSAERTGGSVSTLTIQRTQQEDSAVYLCASSRDSHTGELFFGEGSRLTVL.

This chain joins TRBV10-3 and TRBJ2-5; unclear D gene. The V gene's germline CDR1 is ENHRY and CDR2 SYGVKD. The germline V and J ends were trimmed by 4 bases and 2 bases, with 5 bases remaining between them. The length of the CDR3 is 12 residues. The CDR3 nucleotides read TGTGCCATCAGTGGGCCACAAGAGACCCAGTACTTC. This codes for CAISGPQETQYF.

The chain joins TRBV29-1 to TRBJ2-6; D remains unclear. CDR1 is SQVTM and CDR2 is ANQGSEA in the germline V gene. The ends were cut back, 8 bases at V and 1 base at J, with 6 bases in the middle. There are 12 residues in the CDR3. CDR3 DNA sequence: TGCAGCTTAACATCTGGGGCCAACGTCCTGACTTTC. Translated, it gives CSLTSGANVLTF.

The J gene is TRBJ2-7, the V gene TRBV15; 8 bases are shared with TRBD2. The germline V gene encodes CDR1 LNHNV and CDR2 YYDKDF (reference sequence). This CDR3 is 16 amino acids long. V gave up 1 base and J gave up 4 bases; unmatched junction bases: 9. The CDR3 here is CATSRGNSGIEYEQYF. The DNA for the CDR3 is TGTGCCACCAGCAGAGGCAATAGCGGGATTGAATACGAGCAGTACTTC. Together with reference TRBV15 and TRBJ2-7, the CDR3 gives the full variable domain: DAMVIQNPRYQVTQFGKPVTLSCSQTLNHNVMYWYQQKSSQAPKLLFHYYDKDFNNEADTPDNFQSRRPNTSFCFLDIRSPGLGDTAMYLCATSRGNSGIEYEQYFGPGTRLTVT.

The chain recombines TRBV29-1 with TRBJ2-7, with 7 positions matching TRBD2. CDR1 SQVTM and CDR2 ANQGSEA come from the germline V gene. CDR3 size: 13 residues. Trimming cost V 7 bases and J 2 bases; bases outside gene matches: 8. Written as DNA, the CDR3 is TGCAGCGCCGTGGGGGGGTCGACCTACGAGCAGTACTTC. Residues: CSAVGGSTYEQYF.

V and J are TRBV20-1 and TRBJ1-1, with TRBD1 matching over 9 bases. V gave up 5 bases and J gave up 4 bases; unmatched junction bases: 17. Germline CDR1 and CDR2: DFQATT and SNEGSKA (reference sequence). The CDR3 is 17 amino acids. DNA for the CDR3: TGCAGTGCTGGATCTCCGGGACAGGGAATGATGGGCACTGAAGCTTTCTTT. Protein sequence: CSAGSPGQGMMGTEAFF.

Turning to this clonotype: This could be a read error, since a much larger clone is one nucleotide away. The CDR3 DNA follows: TGTGCCAGCAGCTTGGCAAGGTGGTTTGGGGAGACCCAGTACTTC. Translation: CASSLARWFGETQYF. The V and J genes are TRBV7-9 and TRBJ2-5; the D is unclear. Germline V gene sequence: CDR1 SEHNR, CDR2 FQNEAQ (reference sequence). The CDR3 sequence is 15 residues long. V lost 3 bases and J lost 5, with 16 bases in between.

This clonotype was detected only a few times. The chain recombines TRBV4-1 with TRBJ1-1, with D possibly matching TRBD1 (6 bases). V was pared by 0 bases and J by 5 bases, with 13 bases between. The CDR3 sequence is 15 residues long. Per the germline V gene, CDR1 is MGHRA and CDR2 is YSYEKL. This CDR3 reads CASSQDGGRGTEAFF. The CDR3 nucleotides read TGCGCCAGCAGCCAAGATGGGGGCCGGGGGACTGAAGCTTTCTTT.

The sample holds a few counts of this clonotype. Sequence at one end of the junction differs from germline and may be a read error. The V and J genes are TRBV10-3 and TRBJ1-5, with D possibly being TRBD1 (5 bases). The CDR3 runs 15 residues. Germline V gene sequence: CDR1 ENHRY, CDR2 SYGVKD. The CDR3 region has the DNA TGTGCCAGCAGTTACGGGGCAGGGAGCAATCAGCCCCAGCATTTT. It yields the protein CASSYGAGSNQPQHF.

The rearrangement uses TRBV7-2 and TRBJ1-2; the D is unclear. This CDR3 has 14 residues. Germline loops: CDR1 SGHTA, CDR2 FQGNSA. V shed 5 bases and J shed 0 bases, with 10 bases lying between them. The CDR3 here is CASSPDPTNYGYTF. In DNA, the CDR3 is TGTGCCAGCAGCCCAGACCCCACTAACTATGGCTACACCTTC.

This sequence joins TRBV10-3 and TRBJ2-2, with unresolved D. Germline assignment: CDR1 ENHRY and CDR2 SYGVKD. CDR3 length equals 15 residues. V shed 6 bases and J shed 7 bases, with 18 bases lying between them. CDR3 DNA: TGTGCCATCAGAGGCAATGGGGAAGGTGACGGGGAGCTGTTTTTT. It codes for CAIRGNGEGDGELFF.

This rearrangement joins TRBV25-1 to TRBJ1-5; D may be TRBD1 (5 bases). Germline-derived CDR1 and CDR2 are MGHDK and SYGVNS. The CDR3 has 13 residues. V gave up 8 bases and J gave up 4 bases, with 12 bases separating them. CDR3 residues: CASRGQTNQPQHF. The DNA of the CDR3 is TGTGCCAGCCGAGGACAAACTAATCAGCCCCAGCATTTT.

V usage is TRBV25-1 and J usage is TRBJ1-1, with D perhaps matching TRBD1 (6 bases). The CDR3 covers 16 residues. The germline CDR1 and CDR2 sequences are MGHDK and SYGVNS. With 6 bases removed from V and 3 bases from J, the gap between germline ends came to 20 bases. CDR3 DNA: TGTGCCAGCAGCCTCGACCGGGACACCGGGGACACTGAAGCTTTCTTT. It codes for CASSLDRDTGDTEAFF.

The chain employs TRBV29-1 and TRBJ2-7; 8 positions match TRBD1. The CDR3 spans 14 residues. The J segment lost 0 bases and the V segment lost 4 bases, leaving 5 bases of the junction unmatched. CDR1 is SQVTM, CDR2 ANQGSEA, per germline. CDR3 nucleotide sequence: TGCAGCGTTGGACAGGGACAGGCCTCCTACGAGCAGTACTTC. Protein sequence: CSVGQGQASYEQYF.

In its sample, this clonotype was seen a few times. V usage is TRBV7-9 and J usage is TRBJ2-5; no clear D. This CDR3 region has 14 residues. V lost 2 bases to trimming and J lost 1 base, with 8 bases between them. Germline V gene lookup returns CDR1 SEHNR and CDR2 FQNEAQ (reference sequence). The CDR3: CASSLIGFQETQYF. The CDR3 DNA reads TGTGCCAGCAGCTTAATCGGCTTCCAAGAGACCCAGTACTTC.

The chain couples TRBV12-3 or TRBV12-4 to TRBJ1-2; 8 positions agree with TRBD1. CDR3 length equals 14 residues. The junction had 6 bases not matched to a gene; V was cut back by 3 bases and J by 6 bases. CDR3 in amino acids: CASSFSTGVHGYTF. The CDR3 DNA reads as TGTGCCAGCAGTTTCTCGACAGGGGTCCATGGCTACACCTTC.

Details on this clonotype: An end of the junction does not agree with germline; a read error may underlie this. CDR3 sequence reads: CVSRNLLDRDEQYF. The CDR3 nucleotides read TGTGTCAGCAGAAACCTTCTCGACAGGGACGAGCAGTACTTC. This chain links TRBV6-1 with TRBJ2-7; TRBD1 aligns across 7 bases. CDR3 length: 14 residues. Germline V CDR1 and CDR2: MNHNS, SASEGT.

The rearrangement links TRBV19 to TRBJ1-1; D is possibly TRBD1 (5 bases). The CDR3 sequence is 14 residues long. The V gene lost 5 bases and the J gene lost 1 base, with 11 bases spanning the gap. Germline V gene lookup returns CDR1 LNHDA and CDR2 SQIVND (reference sequence). CDR3 in DNA: TGTGCCAGTAGTCAGACAGTGCGGAACACTGAAGCTTTCTTT. Amino acids: CASSQTVRNTEAFF.

On this clonotype: A much larger clone lies one base from this, so it may be a read error. V and J are TRBV10-3 and TRBJ2-7; 9 bases map to TRBD2. CDR3 size: 15 residues. CDR1 and CDR2 (germline): ENHRY, SYGVKD. The V and J ends lost 1 base and 4 bases, in that order; junction bases with no gene match: 5. The CDR3 protein is CAISEWAGGVYEQYF. CDR3 nucleotide sequence: TGTGCCATCAGTGAGTGGGCGGGAGGGGTGTACGAGCAGTACTTC.